The 6 T cell receptor beta chains reported below all come from one sample, sequenced in a study of shared clonotypes between healthy human individuals. The protocol was immunoSEQ multiplex PCR, while the TCRdb copy is restricted to in-frame clones and leaves out a portion. In the table there are some 450,000 clones, roughly four fifths of which are singletons. The sample was PBMCs. These receptors were taken from a woman aged 40 to 49 in good health. Some clones in this sample may be carry-over from other donors' samples.

The sample holds a few counts of this clone. The chain couples TRBV5-4 to TRBJ2-5; D gene uncertain. The DNA end is more similar to TRBJ2-7, so the J call may be wrong. The CDR3 is made up of 12 amino acids. Germline V CDR1 and CDR2: SGHNT, YYREEE (reference sequence). The CDR3 sequence is CASSSPNNEQYF. In nucleotides, the CDR3 is TGTGCCAGCAGCAGCCCGAATAACGAGCAGTACTTC.

The chain links TRBV25-1 to TRBJ2-7; D uncertain. Trimming took off 1 base at V and 0 bases at J, with 7 bases between the two ends. The germline V gene encodes CDR1 MGHDK and CDR2 SYGVNS. The CDR3 is made up of 14 amino acids. This CDR3 reads CASSEFQLSYEQYF. CDR3 DNA sequence: TGTGCCAGCAGTGAATTTCAGCTCTCCTACGAGCAGTACTTC.

This clone was detected only once. J is TRBJ2-1 and V is TRBV10-1; a possible D gene is TRBD1 (6 bases). This CDR3 comprises 13 residues. Per germline, CDR1 WNHNN and CDR2 SYGVQD (reference sequence). Trimming cost V 11 bases and J 8 bases, with 19 bases left between them. CDR3 sequence (DNA): TGCGCCGGGACCTTCCACAGGGCGCATGAGCAGTTCTTC. It specifies CAGTFHRAHEQFF.

This clone was picked up one time. J is TRBJ2-7 and V is TRBV5-4; TRBD1 matches 9 bases. With 3 bases clipped from V and 4 bases from J, the junction kept 8 bases outside the gene matches. The CDR3 loop spans 15 amino acids. The V gene's germline CDR1 is SGHNT and CDR2 YYREEE (reference sequence). The DNA of the CDR3 is TGTGCCAGCAGCTCGCCGGGACAGGGATCGTACGAGCAGTACTTC. Translation gives CASSSPGQGSYEQYF.

A single count supports this clone. J is TRBJ1-1 and V is TRBV7-9, with 8 bases identical to TRBD1. Germline values: CDR1 SEHNR, CDR2 FQNEAQ (reference sequence). V trimming: 4 bases; J trimming: 4 bases; junction bases outside the gene matches: 5. There are 14 residues in the CDR3. CDR3 coding DNA: TGTGCCAGCAGCTACAAGACAGGGGTCACTGAAGCTTTCTTT. Translation gives CASSYKTGVTEAFF.

The rearrangement links TRBV30 to TRBJ1-2; 12 bases match TRBD1. The CDR3 spans 14 residues. The junction had 3 bases not matched to a gene; V was cut back by 3 bases and J by 4 bases. Germline loops: CDR1 GTSNPN, CDR2 SVGIG (reference sequence). The CDR3 nucleotides read TGTGCCTGGAGGGGACAGGGGGCCGGCTATGGCTACACCTTC. It specifies CAWRGQGAGYGYTF.